The entry below gives a single T cell receptor (beta chain) sequence along with its context. Its matching antigen is unknown. The CDR3 consists of 13 residues. Germline V lookup: CDR1 SEHNR, CDR2 FQNEAQ (reference sequence). The V and J ends lost 2 bases and 7 bases respectively, with 9 bases between them. An assay was performed, and its level was deep. The repertoire was sequenced with immunoSEQ multiplex PCR; TCRdb's copy has only in-frame clones and lacks some. The repertoire holds fewer than 1.8 million clones, with 98% as singletons. The data were obtained in a study of shared clonotypes between healthy human individuals. Study in general: CD8 memory received one plate per donor, CD8 naive two, CD4 memory three and CD4 naive three. General study findings and limits: Exclusively blood specimens were collected; tissue repertoires likely differ. Approximately 4.5% was the fraction of naive CD4 clonotypes found shared across a few donors.

This receptor was obtained from a man aged 25-45 years in good health. Source material: naive CD4+ T cells sorted from blood. Noted subset: CD45RA+ positively selected. V is TRBV7-9 and J is TRBJ2-1; D uncertain. The CDR3 protein is CASSLKGRNEQFF. The CDR3 DNA reads as TGTGCCAGCAGCTTAAAGGGCAGGAATGAGCAGTTCTTC.